The 30 T cell receptor beta chains reported below all come from one sample, sequenced in a study of CXCR3-negative and CXCR3-positive naive CD8 T cells. Notes on the study in general: Naive cells that were CXCR3-positive had more hydrophobic TRB CDR3s (compared with CXCR3-negative naive cells).

It was by 5' RACE with UMI labels that the TRB cDNA libraries were prepared. TCRdb reprocessed the 5' RACE reads and stores each CDR3 protein as one record, lacking DNA. The repertoire shows fewer than 65,000 distinct CDR3 sequences; the top ten hold about 4.9%. These receptors are not linked to any known antigen. Input material: naive CXCR3+ CD8+ T cells from blood. This sample's subset: CD45RO-CCR7+CD27+CD95- naive CD8+ T cells expressing CXCR3 (TNR3+). The receptors here all came from a human donor in good health. Some clones in this sample may be carry-over from other donors' samples.

J is TRBJ2-2 and V is TRBV19. The CDR3 runs 11 residues. Germline V gene sequence: CDR1 LNHDA, CDR2 SQIVND (reference sequence). The CDR3 reads CAIEGTGELFF.

The chain couples TRBV29-1 to TRBJ2-1; TCRdb picks TRBD2, but there is no DNA to check that call. The V gene's germline CDR1 is SQVTM and CDR2 ANQGSEA. The CDR3 is 15 amino acids. CDR3 amino acids: CSVEFGTSVYNEQFF.

The V call is TRBV27, the J call TRBJ1-1; the D call from TCRdb, TRBD1, cannot be confirmed without DNA. CDR1 and CDR2 (germline): MNHEY, SMNVEV (reference sequence). The CDR3 runs 14 residues. The CDR3 reads CASSLGAYRTEAFF.

The chain employs TRBV12-3 or TRBV12-4 and TRBJ1-1. The CDR3 extends over 15 amino acids. The CDR3 region is CASSSILIEGTEAFF.

V is TRBV29-1 and J is TRBJ2-1; TCRdb's assignment of TRBD1 cannot be checked, as there is no DNA. The CDR3 covers 13 residues. The germline gives CDR1 SQVTM, CDR2 ANQGSEA. CDR3: CSVRDRDYNEQFF.

This chain links TRBV7-9 with TRBJ2-4; with no DNA, the TCRdb D assignment of TRBD1 cannot be verified. This CDR3 is 17 amino acids long. The germline V gene encodes CDR1 SEHNR and CDR2 FQNEAQ (reference sequence). CDR3 loop: CASSSGVTGVAKNIQYF.

The chain uses TRBV7-9 and TRBJ2-7; TCRdb proposes TRBD1, but this gene call is untestable without DNA. This CDR3 is 21 amino acids long. CDR1 SEHNR and CDR2 FQNEAQ come from the germline V gene (reference sequence). The CDR3 loop reads CASSLDAGTRFSGTRTYEQYF.

This chain uses TRBV4-1 with TRBJ1-1; there is no DNA to check the TCRdb D call of TRBD1. The CDR3 runs 15 residues. From germline, CDR1 is MGHRA and CDR2 YSYEKL. The CDR3 spells CASSQAGTGNFEAFF.

The chain joins TRBV5-1 to TRBJ2-7; the D call of TRBD1 rests on TCRdb alone, since no DNA is present to check it. Germline CDR1 is SGHRS and CDR2 is YFSETQ. The CDR3 is made up of 13 amino acids. CDR3 amino acids: CASSLTGVYEQYF.

V is TRBV7-3 and J is TRBJ2-7; the D call of TRBD2 rests on TCRdb alone, since no DNA is present to check it. Per the germline V gene, CDR1 is SGHTA and CDR2 is FQGTGA. The length of the CDR3 is 13 residues. CDR3: CASSLRVGYEQYF.

The rearrangement uses TRBV10-3 and TRBJ2-3; TCRdb outputs TRBD2, but without DNA this stays unchecked. The CDR3 spans 14 residues. Germline assignment: CDR1 ENHRY and CDR2 SYGVKD. The CDR3 is CAISEEPSTDTQYF.

The chain couples TRBV7-2 to TRBJ2-1. This CDR3 is 13 amino acids long. In germline, CDR1 is SGHTA, CDR2 FQGNSA. The CDR3 reads CASAVDRGNEQFF.

This chain uses TRBV5-6 with TRBJ1-1. The germline CDR1 and CDR2 sequences are SGHDT and YYEEEE. The CDR3 length is 13 residues. The CDR3 loop is CASSYRWNTEAFF.

This rearrangement joins TRBV27 to TRBJ2-7; lacking DNA, the TRBD2 call made by TCRdb goes unchecked. This CDR3 is built from 15 residues. Germline V CDR1 and CDR2: MNHEY, SMNVEV (reference sequence). The CDR3 reads CASSISSGGFYEQYF.

This chain joins TRBV25-1 and TRBJ2-1; the TRBD2 assignment by TCRdb is unverifiable without DNA. The CDR3 is 16 residues long. Looked up from germline, CDR1 is MGHDK and CDR2 is SYGVNS. CDR3: CASSPGGRASRNEQFF. Supplemented by reference TRBV25-1 and TRBJ2-1, the full variable domain reads EADIYQTPRYLVIGTGKKITLECSQTMGHDKMYWYQQDPGMELHLIHYSYGVNSTEKGDLSSESTVSRIRTEHFPLTLESARPSHTSQYLCASSPGGRASRNEQFFGPGTRLTVL.

The V and J genes are TRBV7-9 and TRBJ1-2; TCRdb's D gene call, TRBD1, goes unchecked for lack of DNA. This CDR3 contains 16 residues. Germline CDR1 reads SEHNR; CDR2 reads FQNEAQ (reference sequence). The CDR3 sequence: CASSNYRDDLQNGYTF.

V and J are TRBV21-1 and TRBJ2-7. TRBV21-1 is termed a pseudogene. The CDR3 has 13 residues. The CDR3 region is CASSKRNSYEQYF.

The V gene is TRBV2, the J gene TRBJ2-1; as DNA is missing, the TRBD2 call by TCRdb cannot be tested. The CDR3 contains 17 residues. Germline V CDR1 and CDR2: SNHLY, FYNNEI. The CDR3 sequence is CASSDPSGTSSYNEQFF.

This rearrangement joins TRBV7-2 to TRBJ2-1; TCRdb selects TRBD2, and the lack of DNA leaves this call unchecked. Germline-derived CDR1 and CDR2 are SGHTA and FQGNSA. The CDR3 runs 15 residues. Here the CDR3 reads CAMTGTSGYQNEQFF.

The rearrangement joins TRBV11-3 to TRBJ2-1; TCRdb calls TRBD2, which cannot be checked without DNA. The CDR3 length is 15 residues. Germline CDR1 SGHNT, CDR2 YENEEA. The CDR3: CASTLAGGPSNEQFF.

The V call is TRBV11-2, the J call TRBJ1-2; there is no DNA to check the TCRdb D call of TRBD1. Per the germline V gene, CDR1 is SGHAT and CDR2 is FQNNGV. The CDR3 totals 11 residues. The CDR3 loop is CASSSQGGGTF.

V gene TRBV13 combines with J gene TRBJ1-3; there is no DNA to check the TCRdb D call of TRBD1. Germline V gene data show CDR1 as PRHDT and CDR2 as FYEKMQ (reference sequence). The CDR3 loop spans 17 amino acids. CDR3 in amino acids: CASSPDREDASGNTIYF.

J is TRBJ2-1 and V is TRBV4-3. CDR1 is LGHNA, CDR2 YSLEER, per germline. The CDR3 contains 16 residues. The CDR3 reads CASSQLTGGSYNEQFF.

The J gene is TRBJ2-3, the V gene TRBV5-1; TCRdb returns TRBD1, unconfirmable since there is no DNA. Per germline, CDR1 SGHRS and CDR2 YFSETQ. This CDR3 spans 15 amino acids. The CDR3 loop reads CASEPGQGARATQYF. The full variable domain, completed using reference TRBV5-1 and TRBJ2-3, is KAGVTQTPRYLIKTRGQQVTLSCSPISGHRSVSWYQQTPGQGLQFLFEYFSETQRNKGNFPGRFSGRQFSNSRSEMNVSTLELGDSALYLCASEPGQGARATQYFGPGTRLTVL.

The chain recombines TRBV20-1 with TRBJ2-1. This CDR3 is 14 amino acids long. The germline CDR1 and CDR2 sequences are DFQATT and SNEGSKA (reference sequence). The CDR3 loop reads CSAPTRSSYNEQFF.

The chain uses TRBV30 and TRBJ2-2. The CDR3 spans 13 residues. Looked up from germline, CDR1 is GTSNPN and CDR2 is SVGIG (reference sequence). This CDR3 is CAWSDSPPGELFF.

This clonotype registers medium-sized by frequency. This chain links TRBV20-1 with TRBJ1-1; TCRdb names TRBD1, which stays unverified in the absence of DNA. This CDR3 is 14 amino acids long. The germline V gene has CDR1 DFQATT and CDR2 SNEGSKA (reference sequence). The CDR3 region is CSAFPTDSNTEAFF.

The chain employs TRBV30 and TRBJ1-5. Germline-derived CDR1 and CDR2 are GTSNPN and SVGIG (reference sequence). The CDR3 has 16 residues. The chain's CDR3 is CAWKAAGPDSNQPQHF.

The gene calls are TRBV4-3 and TRBJ2-3; lacking DNA, the TRBD2 call made by TCRdb goes unchecked. The CDR3 runs to 16 residues. CDR1 is LGHNA, CDR2 YSLEER, per germline. The CDR3 is CASSRQLAGATDTQYF.

The chain uses TRBV12-3 or TRBV12-4 and TRBJ2-5. The CDR3 is made up of 11 amino acids. The CDR3 loop reads CASSGRETQYF.